Each of the 28 T cell receptor beta chains below was sequenced from the same sample in a study of cytomegalovirus exposure and HLA in healthy donors. 13 Jbeta primers and 60 Vbeta primers were used for the PCR. Some clones are missing from TCRdb's copy, which holds only in-frame ones; the method was immunoSEQ multiplex PCR. There are around 250,000 clones in the sample; about nine tenths occur only once, and 1.7% lies in the top ten. Sequenced input: PBMCs. These receptors all come from a girl under 10 years old in good health and CMV-seronegative.

This chain uses TRBV6-5 with TRBJ1-2; the D gene is possibly TRBD1 (5 bases). The V and J ends lost 2 bases and 5 bases respectively, with 9 bases between them. In germline, CDR1 is MNHEY, CDR2 SVGAGI. This CDR3 has 13 residues. CDR3 bases: TGTGCCAGCAGTTACGGACAAAAATATGGCTACACCTTC. The encoded protein is CASSYGQKYGYTF.

This chain joins TRBV10-3 and TRBJ2-3; D is ambiguous. Per germline, CDR1 ENHRY and CDR2 SYGVKD. V lost 2 bases and J lost 2, with 8 bases in between. This CDR3 spans 14 amino acids. The CDR3 is CAISEGPNTDTQYF. In DNA form, the CDR3 reads TGTGCCATCAGTGAGGGCCCCAACACAGATACGCAGTATTTT.

CDR3 in DNA: TGTGCCAGCAGCGTAGCCCCTCTAGCGGGGGGGGAAGAGACCCAGTACTTC. Translation: CASSVAPLAGGEETQYF. The chain links TRBV9 to TRBJ2-5; 12 nucleotides match TRBD2. The CDR3 runs to 17 residues. Germline assignment: CDR1 SGDLS and CDR2 YYNGEE. J was trimmed by 3 bases and V by 0 bases; bases with no gene match: 6.

This clone was picked up one time. The chain links TRBV27 to TRBJ1-5, with 11 bases fitting TRBD1. The germline gives CDR1 MNHEY, CDR2 SMNVEV (reference sequence). The CDR3 extends over 18 amino acids. V shed 2 bases and J 2 bases; nucleotides not matched to a gene: 8. The CDR3 loop is CASSLARTGGAGNQPQHF. CDR3 nucleotide sequence: TGTGCCAGCAGTTTAGCCAGGACAGGGGGCGCGGGCAATCAGCCCCAGCATTTT.

The chain employs TRBV18 and TRBJ1-6; D is possibly TRBD1 (6 bases). The V end was cut by 3 bases, the J end by 5 bases, with 8 bases between. The CDR3 spans 14 residues. Germline V gene data show CDR1 as KGHSH and CDR2 as LQKENI. The CDR3 DNA reads TGTGCCAGCTCACCGGACAGTAATAATTCACCCCTCCACTTT. Protein sequence: CASSPDSNNSPLHF. The full variable domain, its missing parts supplied by reference TRBV18 and TRBJ1-6, is NAGVMQNPRHLVRRRGQEARLRCSPMKGHSHVYWYRQLPEEGLKFMVYLQKENIIDESGMPKERFSAEFPKEGPSILRIQQVVRGDSAAYFCASSPDSNNSPLHFGNGTRLTVT.

This clone was seen once. V and J are TRBV7-2 and TRBJ2-7; TRBD1 is a possible D gene (6 bases). Trimming cost V 5 bases and J 4 bases, with 9 bases left between them. This CDR3 has 12 amino acids. Germline lookup yields CDR1 SGHTA and CDR2 FQGNSA. The CDR3 nucleotides read TGTGCCAGCAGCACAGGGTGGTACGAGCAGTACTTC. Translation gives CASSTGWYEQYF. The variable domain in full, with the rest retrieved from reference TRBV7-2 and TRBJ2-7, is GAGVSQSPSNKVTEKGKDVELRCDPISGHTALYWYRQSLGQGLEFLIYFQGNSAPDKSGLPSDRFSAERTGGSVSTLTIQRTQQEDSAVYLCASSTGWYEQYFGPGTRLTVT.

V gene TRBV5-4 combines with J gene TRBJ1-2, with no clear D. The CDR3 is 13 residues long. Deletions cut 3 bases from V and 4 bases from J, with 10 bases between. Germline assignment: CDR1 SGHNT and CDR2 YYREEE (reference sequence). The CDR3 loop reads CASSSWGGYGYTF. The CDR3 bases are TGTGCCAGCAGCTCCTGGGGAGGCTATGGCTACACCTTC.

The gene calls are TRBV7-9 and TRBJ2-1; TRBD2 is a possible D gene (6 bases). In germline, CDR1 is SEHNR, CDR2 FQNEAQ (reference sequence). Trimming shortened V by 7 bases and J by 2 bases, and 15 bases separated the two germline ends. The CDR3 has 15 amino acids. The CDR3 region is CASNQAGGAYNEQFF. The DNA of the CDR3 is TGTGCCAGCAACCAAGCCGGGGGAGCCTACAATGAGCAGTTCTTC.

The J gene is TRBJ2-2, the V gene TRBV2; a possible D gene is TRBD1 (6 bases). The CDR3 runs to 14 residues. The V end lost 10 bases, the J end lost 4 bases, and 16 bases lay between the germline ends. Germline V lookup: CDR1 SNHLY, CDR2 FYNNEI. The DNA for the CDR3 is TGTGCCACCAAGACAGGTGTTACCACCGGGGAGCTGTTTTTT. It specifies CATKTGVTTGELFF. Complete variable domain (other parts from reference TRBV2 and TRBJ2-2): EPEVTQTPSHQVTQMGQEVILRCVPISNHLYFYWYRQILGQKVEFLVSFYNNEISEKSEIFDDQFSVERPDGSNFTLKIRSTKLEDSAMYFCATKTGVTTGELFFGEGSRLTVL.

The V and J genes are TRBV5-4 and TRBJ1-4; 7 bases are shared with TRBD1. Germline V CDR1 and CDR2: SGHNT, YYREEE (reference sequence). CDR3 size: 16 residues. V shed 0 bases, J shed 4 bases, and the junction held 6 bases outside the gene matches. The CDR3 spells CASSLAPGTVNEKLFF. Here the CDR3 DNA reads TGTGCCAGCAGCTTGGCGCCTGGGACAGTTAATGAAAAACTGTTTTTT.

The rearrangement links TRBV19 to TRBJ1-1; a weak D match, TRBD1 (6 bases). Germline lookup yields CDR1 LNHDA and CDR2 SQIVND (reference sequence). This CDR3 has 16 amino acids. V shed 3 bases and J shed 3 bases, with 17 bases lying between them. The CDR3 nucleotides are TGTGCCAGTAGTATTTTGCAGGGGAGTGGGGACACTGAAGCTTTCTTT. This sequence encodes CASSILQGSGDTEAFF.

This chain joins TRBV2 and TRBJ1-5; no definite D call. CDR1 is SNHLY, CDR2 FYNNEI, per germline. The CDR3 extends over 13 amino acids. V lost 6 bases to trimming and J lost 5 bases, with 11 bases between them. The CDR3, as DNA: TGTGCCAGCAGGTACAGTGATGATCAGCCCCAGCATTTT. This translates into CASRYSDDQPQHF.

The chain employs TRBV27 and TRBJ1-5, with TRBD1 as a possible D gene (5 bases). Germline V gene sequence: CDR1 MNHEY, CDR2 SMNVEV (reference sequence). Trimming left V 2 bases short and J 0 bases short, with 8 bases between. This CDR3 contains 15 residues. The CDR3: CASSLRQFSNQPQHF. Here the CDR3 DNA reads TGTGCCAGCAGTTTAAGACAGTTTAGCAATCAGCCCCAGCATTTT.

The V and J genes are TRBV12-5 and TRBJ2-5; D perhaps matches TRBD2 (6 bases). V was pared by 2 bases and J by 7 bases, with 23 bases between. Germline CDR1 reads LGHNT; CDR2 reads FRNRAP. The CDR3 totals 17 residues. The CDR3 loop reads CASGLFLEVGRPWTQYF. The CDR3 DNA follows: TGTGCTAGTGGTTTGTTCCTCGAGGTGGGGAGGCCCTGGACCCAGTACTTC.

This rearrangement joins TRBV2 to TRBJ2-6; 9 nucleotides line up with TRBD1. Germline V gene lookup returns CDR1 SNHLY and CDR2 FYNNEI. CDR3 length: 16 residues. V trimming: 8 bases; J trimming: 0 bases; junction bases outside the gene matches: 5. CDR3 sequence reads: CASVWDRVSGANVLTF. In DNA form, the CDR3 reads TGTGCCAGCGTCTGGGACAGGGTCTCTGGGGCCAACGTCCTGACTTTC.

This clone turned up a few times. The rearrangement uses TRBV28 and TRBJ2-7, with TRBD1 matching 7 bases. CDR1 MDHEN and CDR2 SYDVKM come from the germline V gene. Unmatched junction bases numbered 3, after V lost 6 bases and J lost 4 bases. This CDR3 spans 12 amino acids. As DNA, the CDR3 is TGTGCCAGCAGAGAGGGACAGTACGAGCAGTACTTC. Translating gives CASREGQYEQYF. Based on the CDR3 plus reference TRBV28 and TRBJ2-7, the full variable domain is DVKVTQSSRYLVKRTGEKVFLECVQDMDHENMFWYRQDPGLGLRLIYFSYDVKMKEKGDIPEGYSVSREKKERFSLILESASTNQTSMYLCASREGQYEQYFGPGTRLTVT.

The sample holds one count of this clone. The chain is built from TRBV6-1 and TRBJ2-1; 7 bases line up with TRBD1. V gave up 6 bases and J gave up 4 bases; unmatched junction bases: 3. The CDR3 is made up of 13 amino acids. The germline V gene has CDR1 MNHNS and CDR2 SASEGT. This chain's CDR3 is CASRLGQYNEQFF. DNA for the CDR3: TGTGCCAGCAGACTGGGACAGTACAATGAGCAGTTCTTC.

The CDR3 is CASRSGINYEQYF. The CDR3 DNA follows: TGTGCCAGCCGATCCGGGATAAACTACGAGCAGTACTTC. The V call is TRBV7-9, the J call TRBJ2-7, with a weak D call TRBD2 (5 bases). Germline values: CDR1 SEHNR, CDR2 FQNEAQ (reference sequence). The V and J ends lost 8 bases and 3 bases respectively, with 14 bases between them. This CDR3 has 13 residues.

V and J are TRBV5-4 and TRBJ2-7; 9 nucleotides align to TRBD1. J was trimmed by 7 bases and V by 2 bases; bases with no gene match: 7. The CDR3 length is 14 residues. Per the germline V gene, CDR1 is SGHNT and CDR2 is YYREEE (reference sequence). CDR3 sequence (DNA): TGTGCCAGCAGCTTTACGGACAGGGGTGGAGAGCAGTACTTC. This translates into CASSFTDRGGEQYF.

CDR3 in DNA: TGTGCCAGCAGCGGAAACAGGGGCGAGCAGTACTTC. Its protein product is CASSGNRGEQYF. This chain links TRBV7-9 with TRBJ2-7, with 7 bases that match TRBD1. J gave up 6 bases and V 5 bases, and 4 bases lay outside the gene matches. The CDR3 spans 12 residues. Germline CDR1 is SEHNR and CDR2 is FQNEAQ (reference sequence).

The V call is TRBV27, the J call TRBJ2-2; the D is unclear. Per the germline V gene, CDR1 is MNHEY and CDR2 is SMNVEV (reference sequence). CDR3 length: 14 amino acids. Trimming took off 2 bases at V and 2 bases at J, with 6 bases between the two ends. DNA of the CDR3: TGTGCCAGCAGTTTAGGCCCCAACACCGGGGAGCTGTTTTTT. Translation: CASSLGPNTGELFF.

This clone has just one count. This chain connects TRBV10-1 to TRBJ2-5, with D possibly TRBD1 on 6 matching bases. Looked up from germline, CDR1 is WNHNN and CDR2 is SYGVQD (reference sequence). This CDR3 contains 16 residues. V was cut by 0 bases and J by 4 bases, with 15 bases left in between. CDR3 coding DNA: TGCGCCAGCAGTGAGTCTAGCGCCCTAGGGGGAGAGACCCAGTACTTC. As protein: CASSESSALGGETQYF.

In DNA form, the CDR3 reads TGTGCCAGCAGCCAATCCCCCGCTGGGGGGGGGTACACAGATACGCAGTATTTT. Its protein is CASSQSPAGGGYTDTQYF. The rearrangement joins TRBV4-2 to TRBJ2-3, with TRBD2 matching over 7 bases. V shed 2 bases, J shed 2 bases, and the junction held 13 bases outside the gene matches. The V gene's germline CDR1 is LGHNA and CDR2 YNFKEQ. CDR3 size: 18 residues.

The chain combines TRBV13 with TRBJ2-7; 8 bases line up with TRBD1. There are 16 residues in the CDR3. The ends lost 4 bases at V and 8 bases at J; junction bases unmatched: 16. From germline, CDR1 is PRHDT and CDR2 FYEKMQ (reference sequence). The CDR3 region has the DNA TGTGCCAGCAGCTCCAGAATTGGGACAGGTCCTGTAAAGCAGTACTTC. Translating gives CASSSRIGTGPVKQYF.

The V gene is TRBV9, the J gene TRBJ1-1; the D gene is possibly TRBD1 (5 bases). This CDR3 is built from 13 residues. Germline V lookup: CDR1 SGDLS, CDR2 YYNGEE. V was cut by 3 bases and J by 2 bases, with 8 bases left in between. CDR3 DNA sequence: TGTGCCAGCAGCGGGGGGGGAAACACTGAAGCTTTCTTT. It codes for CASSGGGNTEAFF. The full variable domain, with the rest looked up from reference TRBV9 and TRBJ1-1, is DSGVTQTPKHLITATGQRVTLRCSPRSGDLSVYWYQQSLDQGLQFLIQYYNGEERAKGNILERFSAQQFPDLHSELNLSSLELGDSALYFCASSGGGNTEAFFGQGTRLTVV.

The chain uses TRBV29-1 and TRBJ1-2; the D gene is possibly TRBD1 (6 bases). Per the germline V gene, CDR1 is SQVTM and CDR2 is ANQGSEA. Trimming pared 0 bases from V and 5 bases from J, leaving 16 bases between. This CDR3 spans 15 amino acids. CDR3 in amino acids: CSVEDSNRVLYGYTF. The CDR3 DNA reads as TGCAGCGTTGAAGACTCAAACAGGGTACTATATGGCTACACCTTC.

The chain is built from TRBV11-2 and TRBJ2-6, with no clear D. Looked up from germline, CDR1 is SGHAT and CDR2 is FQNNGV. The CDR3 consists of 14 residues. The ends were cut back, 3 bases at V and 3 bases at J, with 6 bases in the middle. CDR3 sequence reads: CASSLRHGANVLTF. CDR3 nucleotides: TGTGCCAGCAGCTTGCGTCATGGGGCCAACGTCCTGACTTTC. Based on the CDR3 plus reference TRBV11-2 and TRBJ2-6, the full variable domain is EAGVAQSPRYKIIEKRQSVAFWCNPISGHATLYWYQQILGQGPKLLIQFQNNGVVDDSQLPKDRFSAERLKGVDSTLKIQPAKLEDSAVYLCASSLRHGANVLTFGAGSRLTVL.

This chain uses TRBV21-1 with TRBJ2-5; the DNA was not used to check the table's D call, TRBD2. TRBV21-1 is described as a pseudogene. CDR3 length: 17 residues. This chain's CDR3 is CASSKVGDEGSEETQYF. The DNA for the CDR3 is TGTGCCAGCAGCAAAGTCGGGGATGAAGGAAGTGAAGAGACCCAGTACTTC.